These T cell receptor beta chains were read from a single sample in a study of shared clonotypes between healthy human individuals. The protocol was immunoSEQ multiplex PCR, while the TCRdb copy is restricted to in-frame clones and leaves out a portion. In the table there are about 1.1 million clones, approximately 75% of which are singletons. Sequencing was done on a sample of memory CD4+ T cells from PBMCs. Source of these receptors: a man aged 18 to 30 in good health. Some clones in this sample may be carry-over from other donors' samples. The CDR3 runs from the conserved cysteine through the conserved F or W. D genes are given only for firm matches. Rows give clone size only sometimes, using once, few, many, or a class for an expanded clone.

d_call j_call v_call clone_size cdr3_nt cdr3_aa
. TRBJ2-7 TRBV6-5 few TGTGCCAGCAGCAGGTATTTCAGTTACGAGCAGTACTTC CASSRYFSYEQYF
. TRBJ2-1 TRBV9 few TGTGCCAGCAGCCTGGGACAGCCGGGGGACAATGAGCAGTTCTTC CASSLGQPGDNEQFF
TRBD1 TRBJ1-5 TRBV6-1 . TGTGCCAGCAGTGCGAGACAGGGGAATCAGCCCCAGCATTTT CASSARQGNQPQHF
TRBD1 TRBJ1-4 TRBV6-6 many TGTGCCAGCACCTCCGGGACAGGGCGCGAAAAACTGTTTTTT CASTSGTGREKLFF
TRBD2 TRBJ2-1 TRBV5-1 . TGCGCCAGCAGCTCGCTTAGCGGGAGGTACGGCAATGAGCAGTTCTTC CASSSLSGRYGNEQFF
. TRBJ1-1 TRBV7-2 . TGTGCCAGCAGCTCATGGGCAGGGTCGGGCACTGAAGCTTTCTTT CASSSWAGSGTEAFF
. TRBJ2-7 TRBV6-6 . TGTGCCAGCAGCCCGGCGAGGTACGAGCAGTACTTC CASSPARYEQYF
. TRBJ2-7 TRBV6-5 . TGTGCCAGCAGGAGGGCCGGGACTCTCTACGAGCAGTACTTC CASRRAGTLYEQYF
TRBD1 TRBJ1-2 TRBV7-8 . TGTGCCAGCAGCCCTCAGGGGGAAAGGGGCTACACCTTC CASSPQGERGYTF
TRBD1 TRBJ2-7 TRBV19 . TGTGCCAGTAGTACGGGACAGGGGGCGGGCGAGCAGTACTTC CASSTGQGAGEQYF
. TRBJ1-4 TRBV2 . TGTGCCAGCAGTGAAGCGGGGGGGACCATGCGGAAACTGTTTTTT CASSEAGGTMRKLFF
. TRBJ2-4 TRBV6-5 few TGTGCCAGCAGTGCCTTGACGGGGGCCAAAAACATTCAGTACTTC CASSALTGAKNIQYF
. TRBJ1-2 TRBV20-1 . TGCAGTGCTCCCAAGGCAGGTGGCTACACCTTC CSAPKAGGYTF
. TRBJ2-3 TRBV28 many TGTGCCAGCAGTTTACGGGGGCTTGTCACAGATACGCAGTATTTT CASSLRGLVTDTQYF
. TRBJ1-1 TRBV28 . TGTGCCAGCAGCCGAGGGGACACTGAAGCTTTCTTT CASSRGDTEAFF
. TRBJ1-1 TRBV19 . TGTGCCAGTAGCCCTCCAATTTTCCGGGTAAACACTGAAGCTTTCTTT CASSPPIFRVNTEAFF
. TRBJ2-4 TRBV4-3 . TGCGCCAGCAGCCAAGATTCTAGACAGGTCCTAGCCAAAAACATTCAGTACTTC CASSQDSRQVLAKNIQYF
TRBD2 TRBJ2-7 TRBV25-1 . TGTGCCAGCGGGGGACTAGCCTACGAGCAGTACTTC CASGGLAYEQYF
. TRBJ2-7 TRBV6-5 . TGTGCCAGCAGTTACGGAGACTCCTCCTACGAGCAGTACTTC CASSYGDSSYEQYF
. TRBJ2-7 TRBV2 . TGTGCCAGCAGACTCTCACTGCTCGGCGAGCAGTACTTC CASRLSLLGEQYF
. TRBJ1-3 TRBV28 . TGTGCCAGCAGCCGCCCGGCAGATTTCGGAAACACCATATATTTT CASSRPADFGNTIYF
. TRBJ2-7 TRBV18 . TGTGCCAGCTCCCCAGGGATTGTGGGCTACGAGCAGTACTTC CASSPGIVGYEQYF
. TRBJ2-2 TRBV11-2 once TGTGCCAGCAGCCCCCGGGACACCGGGGAGCTGTTTTTT CASSPRDTGELFF
. TRBJ2-6 TRBV5-1 . TGCGCCAGCAGCTGGGAAGGGTCTGGGGCCAACGTCCTGACTTTC CASSWEGSGANVLTF
TRBD1 TRBJ2-1 TRBV27 few TGTGCCAGCAGTGCTTACGACAGGGCAGGCTACAATGAGCAGTTCTTC CASSAYDRAGYNEQFF
. TRBJ1-1 TRBV7-9 . TGTGCCAGCAAAGGGGCAGGGCGGGACACTGAAGCTTTCTTT CASKGAGRDTEAFF
. TRBJ1-6 TRBV25-1 . TGTGCCAGCAGACAGGTTAATTCACCCCTCCACTTT CASRQVNSPLHF
. TRBJ1-5 TRBV9 . TGTGCCAGCAGCCTCCATAGCAATCAGCCCCAGCATTTT CASSLHSNQPQHF
TRBD2 TRBJ2-5 TRBV5-4 . TGTGCCAGCAGCTCCCTTGGGCTAGCGGGAGAGGGGGAGACCCAGTACTTC CASSSLGLAGEGETQYF
TRBD1 TRBJ1-1 TRBV25-1 . TGTGCCAGCAGCGGACAGGGGAGGTACACTGAAGCTTTCTTT CASSGQGRYTEAFF
. TRBJ1-5 TRBV6-8 . TGTGCCAGGGGGGGTGACAATCAGCCCCAGCATTTT CARGGDNQPQHF
TRBD2 TRBJ2-7 TRBV19 few TGTGCCAGTAGTAGACGATCACAGCGGGAGGTCCACGAGCAGTACTTC CASSRRSQREVHEQYF
. TRBJ2-1 TRBV5-1 . TGCGCCAGCAGCGGGGGACCTGCCTACAATGAGCAGTTCTTC CASSGGPAYNEQFF
. TRBJ2-7 TRBV30 . TGTGCCTGGAGTGTAGGTGGGGGGTGGACATCCCACGAGCAGTACTTC CAWSVGGGWTSHEQYF
. TRBJ1-5 TRBV19 . TGTGCCAGTATGCCGGACACTGGGTATAGCAATCAGCCCCAGCATTTT CASMPDTGYSNQPQHF